The 28 T cell receptor beta chains reported below all come from one sample, sequenced in a study of T cell responses to AZD1222 COVID-19 vaccine. Profiling relied on immunoSEQ multiplex PCR, and the TCRdb table lists in-frame clones only, not all of them. Among roughly 170,000 clones, 94% were seen once, and the ten largest hold under 2%. This specimen consisted of peripheral blood, obtained 28 days after the second AZD1222 dose. The receptors here all came from an adult who received the AZD1222 COVID-19 vaccine.

The chain joins TRBV6-6 to TRBJ2-2; no reliable D call. Per germline, CDR1 MNHNY and CDR2 SVGAGI (reference sequence). The V and J ends lost 6 bases and 7 bases respectively, with 9 bases between them. CDR3 length equals 12 residues. The CDR3 nucleotides read TGTGCCAGCAGGAGACTGGGCGGGGAGCTGTTTTTT. Its translation: CASRRLGGELFF.

The chain joins TRBV5-1 to TRBJ2-3; no clear D gene. Per germline, CDR1 SGHRS and CDR2 YFSETQ. V shed 4 bases and J shed 0 bases, with 12 bases lying between them. This CDR3 region has 15 residues. The CDR3 nucleotides read TGCGCCAGCAGCGCGGATACTGTTAGCACAGATACGCAGTATTTT. Translation gives CASSADTVSTDTQYF.

This rearrangement joins TRBV12-3 or TRBV12-4 to TRBJ2-7; TRBD2 aligns across 7 bases. With 4 bases clipped from V and 7 bases from J, the junction kept 7 bases outside the gene matches. The CDR3 runs 13 residues. This chain's CDR3 is CASSWGTTREQYF. Here the CDR3 DNA reads TGTGCCAGCAGTTGGGGGACTACTCGGGAGCAGTACTTC.

This chain uses TRBV7-2 with TRBJ1-2; TRBD1 agrees at 7 bases. The germline V gene encodes CDR1 SGHTA and CDR2 FQGNSA. The CDR3 spans 15 residues. Trimming took 5 bases from V and 8 from J; bases not matched to a gene: 14. In DNA, the CDR3 is TGTGCCAGCAGCCCCGCCCTCTGGAGGGGGCACGGCTACACCTTC. Translation: CASSPALWRGHGYTF.

This chain uses TRBV4-1 with TRBJ1-3; 8 bases are a match to TRBD1. The trim removed 5 bases at V and 2 bases at J, leaving 5 bases unmatched. From germline, CDR1 is MGHRA and CDR2 YSYEKL. The CDR3 length is 15 residues. This CDR3 reads CASSYQTGAGNTIYF. The CDR3 DNA reads as TGCGCCAGCAGCTACCAGACAGGGGCTGGAAACACCATATATTTT.

The CDR3 protein is CASSLGLAGGAGETQYF. In nucleotides, the CDR3 is TGTGCCAGCAGCCTGGGACTAGCGGGGGGCGCGGGAGAGACCCAGTACTTC. The chain is built from TRBV7-7 and TRBJ2-5, with 15 bases fitting TRBD2. In germline, CDR1 is SSHAT, CDR2 FNYEAQ (reference sequence). The CDR3 spans 17 residues. After removal of 5 bases from V and 4 bases from J, the junction contained 8 bases not matched to a gene.

V is TRBV28 and J is TRBJ1-6; a possible D gene is TRBD1 (5 bases). From germline, CDR1 is MDHEN and CDR2 SYDVKM. CDR3 size: 16 residues. V was shortened by 3 bases and J by 0 bases, with 9 bases between the two germline ends. CDR3 residues: CASSFQGFSYNSPLHF. CDR3 nucleotide sequence: TGTGCCAGCAGTTTTCAGGGATTCTCCTATAATTCACCCCTCCACTTT.

The chain has TRBV18 and TRBJ2-1; no definite D call. The V gene lost 3 bases and the J gene lost 1 base, with 7 bases spanning the gap. CDR3 length: 14 residues. Germline loops: CDR1 KGHSH, CDR2 LQKENI. The CDR3 spells CASSPTGSYNEQFF. The CDR3 DNA reads as TGTGCCAGCTCACCGACCGGATCCTACAATGAGCAGTTCTTC. Combining the CDR3 with reference TRBV18 and TRBJ2-1 gives the whole variable domain NAGVMQNPRHLVRRRGQEARLRCSPMKGHSHVYWYRQLPEEGLKFMVYLQKENIIDESGMPKERFSAEFPKEGPSILRIQQVVRGDSAAYFCASSPTGSYNEQFFGPGTRLTVL.

This chain links TRBV4-1 with TRBJ1-4; weak D call: TRBD1 (6 bases). The germline V and J ends were trimmed by 4 bases and 12 bases, with 12 bases remaining between them. The CDR3 is 12 residues long. The germline gives CDR1 MGHRA, CDR2 YSYEKL. The CDR3 DNA sequence: TGCGCCAGCAGCCTGGGGGCTCCGGAACTGTTTTTT. Translation: CASSLGAPELFF.

The chain uses TRBV9 and TRBJ1-4; TRBD1 is a possible D gene (5 bases). Germline-derived CDR1 and CDR2 are SGDLS and YYNGEE. CDR3 length: 15 residues. The ends were cut back, 2 bases at V and 5 bases at J, with 13 bases in the middle. CDR3 loop: CASSVYVGGNEKLFF. For the CDR3, the DNA is TGTGCCAGCAGCGTGTACGTTGGGGGGAATGAAAAACTGTTTTTT.

Notes on this clone: A junction boundary mismatches the germline segment, possibly from a read error. The J gene is TRBJ2-7, the V gene TRBV19; 7 bases are a match to TRBD1. The CDR3 runs to 15 residues. CDR1 and CDR2 from the germline V gene are LNHDA and SQIVND (reference sequence). The CDR3 region is CASSITTGPGYGQYF. The CDR3 DNA reads TGTGCCAGTAGTATAACGACAGGGCCAGGCTACGGGCAGTACTTC. Full variable domain (missing parts from reference TRBV19 and TRBJ2-7): DGGITQSPKYLFRKEGQNVTLSCEQNLNHDAMYWYRQDPGQGLRLIYYSQIVNDFQKGDIAEGYSVSREKKESFPLTVTSAQKNPTAFYLCASSITTGPGYGQYFGPGTRLTVT.

This chain links TRBV2 with TRBJ1-2; 12 nucleotides agree with TRBD1. After removal of 4 bases from V and 11 bases from J, the junction contained 17 bases not matched to a gene. CDR1 SNHLY and CDR2 FYNNEI come from the germline V gene. CDR3 length equals 17 residues. The chain's CDR3 is CASSALGQGASPLRYTF. CDR3 DNA sequence: TGTGCCAGCAGTGCTTTGGGACAGGGGGCGTCACCTCTGAGGTACACCTTC.

This clone was observed a single time. This chain joins TRBV28 and TRBJ2-5; 9 bases are a match to TRBD1. The V gene's germline CDR1 is MDHEN and CDR2 SYDVKM. This CDR3 comprises 13 residues. V shed 7 bases and J 4 bases; nucleotides not matched to a gene: 4. This CDR3 reads CASIRTGVETQYF. In nucleotides, the CDR3 is TGTGCCAGCATCCGGACAGGGGTAGAGACCCAGTACTTC.

The chain employs TRBV2 and TRBJ1-5, with D maybe TRBD1 (6 bases). The CDR3 is 15 amino acids. Trimming pared 5 bases from V and 0 bases from J, leaving 11 bases between. The germline gives CDR1 SNHLY, CDR2 FYNNEI. This chain's CDR3 is CASSYDRHSNQPQHF. As DNA, the CDR3 is TGTGCCAGCAGTTATGACAGGCATAGCAATCAGCCCCAGCATTTT.

The chain uses TRBV6-4 and TRBJ1-2, with TRBD1 identical over 8 bases. The junction had 6 bases not matched to a gene; V was cut back by 7 bases and J by 2 bases. Germline V lookup: CDR1 MRHNA, CDR2 SNTAGT. This CDR3 has 14 amino acids. CDR3 DNA sequence: TGTGCCAGCACACGGGACAGGCCAAACTATGGCTACACCTTC. Translating gives CASTRDRPNYGYTF.

Of note for this clone: In the same sample, other DNA sequences code for this CDR3. The V call is TRBV19, the J call TRBJ1-5; D might be TRBD1 (5 bases). The CDR3 is made up of 14 amino acids. Between the trimmed V and J ends, which lost 3 bases and 7 bases, there was a span of 13 bases. Germline V gene lookup returns CDR1 LNHDA and CDR2 SQIVND (reference sequence). The chain's CDR3 is CASSMGGGGQPQHF. The CDR3 DNA follows: TGTGCCAGTAGTATGGGTGGGGGAGGGCAGCCCCAGCATTTT.

With regard to this clone: This same CDR3 is encoded by further DNA sequences in the sample. V and J are TRBV18 and TRBJ1-1; maybe TRBD1 (5 bases). The CDR3 length is 14 residues. Trimming removed 2 bases from V and 2 bases from J, with 9 bases in between. Germline values: CDR1 KGHSH, CDR2 LQKENI. The CDR3 is CASSPGQGNTEAFF. CDR3 DNA: TGTGCCAGCTCACCAGGCCAGGGAAACACTGAAGCTTTCTTT.

The V and J genes are TRBV9 and TRBJ2-1, with 8 bases aligning to TRBD2. The V gene end was trimmed by 0 bases and the J gene end by 4 bases; junction bases not matched to a gene: 12. CDR1 and CDR2 (germline): SGDLS, YYNGEE. This CDR3 has 18 amino acids. The CDR3: CASSVGVRGGLAYNEQFF. Here the CDR3 DNA reads TGTGCCAGCAGCGTAGGAGTTCGGGGGGGCCTGGCGTACAATGAGCAGTTCTTC.

This clone is a singleton in its sample. This rearrangement joins TRBV6-6 to TRBJ1-2; no reliable D call. The V end lost 7 bases, the J end lost 5 bases, and 8 bases lay between the germline ends. This CDR3 contains 11 residues. In germline, CDR1 is MNHNY, CDR2 SVGAGI (reference sequence). For the CDR3, the DNA is TGTGCCAGCACGCCGTCGTATGGCTACACCTTC. It translates to CASTPSYGYTF.

The J gene is TRBJ1-2, the V gene TRBV5-4; 9 bases match TRBD1. This CDR3 is built from 15 residues. The germline V gene encodes CDR1 SGHNT and CDR2 YYREEE (reference sequence). Losses at the gene ends were 2 bases for V and 6 bases for J; bases not matched to a gene: 8. The CDR3 DNA sequence: TGTGCCAGCAGCTTTTGGGGACAGGGAGTAGATGGCTACACCTTC. As protein: CASSFWGQGVDGYTF.

The chain uses TRBV5-1 and TRBJ2-5, with TRBD1 matching over 10 bases. The CDR3 covers 15 residues. Germline lookup yields CDR1 SGHRS and CDR2 YFSETQ. V shed 3 bases, J shed 5 bases, and the junction held 7 bases outside the gene matches. The chain's CDR3 is CASSSTGTGDETQYF. The CDR3 nucleotides read TGCGCCAGCAGCTCAACCGGGACAGGGGATGAGACCCAGTACTTC.

V usage is TRBV15 and J usage is TRBJ2-7; 10 bases map to TRBD2. V shed 1 base and J 5 bases; nucleotides not matched to a gene: 8. Germline loops: CDR1 LNHNV, CDR2 YYDKDF (reference sequence). The CDR3 is 16 residues long. CDR3 protein: CATSRVFASGSNEQYF. CDR3 nucleotide sequence: TGTGCCACCAGCAGAGTATTCGCTAGCGGGAGCAACGAGCAGTACTTC. The whole variable domain, filled in from reference TRBV15 and TRBJ2-7, reads DAMVIQNPRYQVTQFGKPVTLSCSQTLNHNVMYWYQQKSSQAPKLLFHYYDKDFNNEADTPDNFQSRRPNTSFCFLDIRSPGLGDTAMYLCATSRVFASGSNEQYFGPGTRLTVT.

The rearrangement links TRBV30 to TRBJ1-3; TRBD1 is a possible D gene (5 bases). Trimming left V 2 bases short and J 0 bases short, with 8 bases between. The CDR3 is 14 residues long. CDR1 and CDR2 (germline): GTSNPN, SVGIG (reference sequence). The DNA of the CDR3 is TGTGCCTGGAGTCAGGGACGCTCTGGAAACACCATATATTTT. Translating gives CAWSQGRSGNTIYF.

The chain is built from TRBV9 and TRBJ2-3, with D uncertain. Germline CDR1 reads SGDLS; CDR2 reads YYNGEE. V was clipped by 0 bases and J by 1 base, with 9 bases between them. The CDR3 totals 15 residues. CDR3 loop: CASSVATPGTDTQYF. CDR3 DNA: TGTGCCAGCAGCGTAGCAACCCCAGGCACAGATACGCAGTATTTT.

Only one count was recorded for this clone. The chain couples TRBV11-3 to TRBJ1-5; D possibly corresponds to TRBD1 (5 bases). Between the trimmed V and J ends, which lost 8 bases and 4 bases, there was a span of 15 bases. Germline CDR1 and CDR2: SGHNT and YENEEA. The CDR3 sequence is 14 residues long. DNA for the CDR3: TGTGCCAGCTATCGTCAGGGTTTAAATCAGCCCCAGCATTTT. It codes for CASYRQGLNQPQHF.

In regard to this clone: Different DNA sequences within this sample yield the same CDR3. The chain recombines TRBV11-2 with TRBJ1-1; D is unresolved. This CDR3 spans 15 amino acids. Looked up from germline, CDR1 is SGHAT and CDR2 is FQNNGV. Trimming cost V 6 bases and J 1 base, with 15 bases left between them. This CDR3 is CASSHGQVSNTEAFF. Written as DNA, the CDR3 is TGTGCCAGCAGTCACGGGCAGGTTTCGAACACTGAAGCTTTCTTT.

This clone has only a few counts. The chain recombines TRBV6-1 with TRBJ1-5, with D unclear. Trimming took 4 bases from V and 2 from J, leaving 15 bases between them. Germline V gives CDR1 MNHNS, CDR2 SASEGT. This CDR3 spans 16 amino acids. In DNA form, the CDR3 reads TGTGCCAGCAGTGTCTGGCAGGCGTCCGGCAATCAGCCCCAGCATTTT. Protein: CASSVWQASGNQPQHF.

The CDR3, as DNA: TGTGCCAGCAGCCCGAGACAGGGCGCAGGCTTTGGCTACACCTTC. Amino acid sequence: CASSPRQGAGFGYTF. The rearrangement links TRBV3-1 (or the pseudogene TRBV3-2) to TRBJ1-2; the match to TRBD1 covers 7 bases. Germline V CDR1 and CDR2: LGHDT, YNNKEL (reference sequence). The length of the CDR3 is 15 residues. Trimming took 4 bases from V and 7 from J; bases not matched to a gene: 12.